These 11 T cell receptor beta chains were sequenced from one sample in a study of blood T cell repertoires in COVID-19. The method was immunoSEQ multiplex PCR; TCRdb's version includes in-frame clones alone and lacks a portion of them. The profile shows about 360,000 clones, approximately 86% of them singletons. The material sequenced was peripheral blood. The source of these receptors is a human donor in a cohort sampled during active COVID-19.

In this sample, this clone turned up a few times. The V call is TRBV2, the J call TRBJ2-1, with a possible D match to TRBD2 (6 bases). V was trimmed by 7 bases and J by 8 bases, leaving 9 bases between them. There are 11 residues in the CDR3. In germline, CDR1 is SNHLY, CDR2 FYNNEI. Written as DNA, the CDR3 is TGTGCCAGCAAGGAGGGGTATGAGCAGTTCTTC. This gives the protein CASKEGYEQFF.

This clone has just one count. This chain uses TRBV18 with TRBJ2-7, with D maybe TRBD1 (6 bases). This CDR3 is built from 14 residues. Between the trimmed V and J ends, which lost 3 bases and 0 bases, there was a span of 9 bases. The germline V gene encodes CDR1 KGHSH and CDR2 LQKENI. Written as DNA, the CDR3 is TGTGCCAGCTCACCTCAGGGGAACTCCTACGAGCAGTACTTC. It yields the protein CASSPQGNSYEQYF.

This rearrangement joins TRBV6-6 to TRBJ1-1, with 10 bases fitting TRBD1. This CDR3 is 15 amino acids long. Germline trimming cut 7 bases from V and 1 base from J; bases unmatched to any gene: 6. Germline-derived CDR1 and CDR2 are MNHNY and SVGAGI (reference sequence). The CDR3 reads CASIKGTGANTEAFF. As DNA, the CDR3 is TGTGCCAGCATTAAGGGGACAGGGGCGAACACTGAAGCTTTCTTT.

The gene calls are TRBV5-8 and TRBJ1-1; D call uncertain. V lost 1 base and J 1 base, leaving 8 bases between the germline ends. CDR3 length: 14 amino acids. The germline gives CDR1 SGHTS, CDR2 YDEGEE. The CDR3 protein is CASSLTPQNTEAFF. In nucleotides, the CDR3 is TGTGCCAGCAGCTTGACACCCCAGAACACTGAAGCTTTCTTT.

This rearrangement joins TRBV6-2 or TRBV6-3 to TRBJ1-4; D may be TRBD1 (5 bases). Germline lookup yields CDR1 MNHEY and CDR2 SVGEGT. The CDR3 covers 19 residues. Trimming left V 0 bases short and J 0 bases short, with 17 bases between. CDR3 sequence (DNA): TGTGCCAGCAGTTACTCGTTGGGGGAGGATCTTACAACTAATGAAAAACTGTTTTTT. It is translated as CASSYSLGEDLTTNEKLFF.

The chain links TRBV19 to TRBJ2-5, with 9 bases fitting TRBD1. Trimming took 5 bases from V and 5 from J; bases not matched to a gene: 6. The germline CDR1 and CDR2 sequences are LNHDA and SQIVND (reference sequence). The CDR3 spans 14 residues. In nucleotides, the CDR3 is TGTGCCAGTAGTTTCGGGACAGGGCCGGAGACCCAGTACTTC. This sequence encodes CASSFGTGPETQYF.

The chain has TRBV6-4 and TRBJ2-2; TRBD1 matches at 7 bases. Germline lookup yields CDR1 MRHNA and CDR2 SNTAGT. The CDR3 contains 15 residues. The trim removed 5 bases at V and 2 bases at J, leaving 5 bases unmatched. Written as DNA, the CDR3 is TGTGCCAGCAGTCGACAGGGAACTAACACCGGGGAGCTGTTTTTT. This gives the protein CASSRQGTNTGELFF.

CDR3 region: CASSQFDRVGDTGELFF. The DNA for the CDR3 is TGTGCCAGCAGCCAATTTGATCGGGTTGGAGACACCGGGGAGCTGTTTTTT. The chain combines TRBV4-2 with TRBJ2-2; D unclear. V shed 2 bases and J shed 3 bases, with 16 bases lying between them. In germline, CDR1 is LGHNA, CDR2 YNFKEQ. The CDR3 runs to 17 residues.

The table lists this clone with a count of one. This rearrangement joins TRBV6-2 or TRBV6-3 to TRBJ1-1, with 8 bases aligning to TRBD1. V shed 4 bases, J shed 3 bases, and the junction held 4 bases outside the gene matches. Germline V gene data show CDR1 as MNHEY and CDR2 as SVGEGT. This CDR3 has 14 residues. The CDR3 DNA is TGTGCCAGCAGTTTACAGGGGGTCCACACTGAAGCTTTCTTT. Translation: CASSLQGVHTEAFF.

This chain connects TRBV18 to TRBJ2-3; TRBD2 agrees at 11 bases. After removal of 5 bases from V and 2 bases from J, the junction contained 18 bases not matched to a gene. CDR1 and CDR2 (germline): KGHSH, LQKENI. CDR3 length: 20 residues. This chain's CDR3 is CASSRRRLAGGPDTTDTQYF. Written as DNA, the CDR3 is TGTGCCAGCTCAAGACGACGGCTAGCGGGGGGACCCGATACCACAGATACGCAGTATTTT.

CDR3 in DNA: TGTGCCAGCAGTTACAGGGGGCTTTTTATGAACACTGAAGCTTTCTTT. It encodes CASSYRGLFMNTEAFF. The gene calls are TRBV6-5 and TRBJ1-1, with TRBD1 identical over 7 bases. This CDR3 has 16 residues. The V and J ends lost 2 bases and 0 bases, in that order; junction bases with no gene match: 6. CDR1 is MNHEY and CDR2 is SVGAGI in the germline V gene.